Below, 16 T cell receptor beta chains from the same sample are listed, as sequenced in a study of identical twins. In TCRdb, the 5' RACE reads were re-called with MiXCR into one record per CDR3 protein. Here the sample spans about 700,000 distinct CDR3 sequences, less than 10% being singletons. These data were also filed under a second study, of yellow fever vaccine responses in identical twins.

Sequencing was carried out using PBMCs. The receptors come from a woman under 30 in good health.

This chain uses TRBV28 with TRBJ2-3; possibly TRBD1 for D (5 bases). The germline V gene encodes CDR1 MDHEN and CDR2 SYDVKM. The CDR3 spans 14 residues. V dropped 9 bases and J dropped 1 base, with 14 bases sitting between them. The CDR3 loop is CASLRGDGTDTQYF. The CDR3 bases are TGTGCCAGTCTAAGGGGCGATGGCACAGATACGCAGTATTTT.

This clonotype was recorded a few times. This chain connects TRBV5-1 to TRBJ1-6, with TRBD1 matching 8 bases. J was trimmed by 5 bases and V by 5 bases; bases with no gene match: 6. The CDR3 sequence is 15 residues long. Germline CDR1 reads SGHRS; CDR2 reads YFSETQ. In DNA, the CDR3 is TGCGCCAGCAGACCGACAGGGGAGAATAATTCACCCCTCCACTTT. Its protein is CASRPTGENNSPLHF.

The V and J genes are TRBV20-1 and TRBJ1-1; 7 bases map to TRBD1. This CDR3 is 12 amino acids long. The J segment lost 1 base and the V segment lost 5 bases, leaving 1 base of the junction unmatched. Germline lookup yields CDR1 DFQATT and CDR2 SNEGSKA (reference sequence). CDR3 DNA sequence: TGCAGTGCTTGGGACAGGAACACTGAAGCTTTCTTT. This encodes CSAWDRNTEAFF.

This clonotype was observed a handful of times. This chain connects TRBV14 to TRBJ2-3; D ambiguous. Germline lookup yields CDR1 SGHDN and CDR2 FVKESK. This CDR3 is 14 amino acids long. The V end was cut by 1 base, the J end by 6 bases, with 11 bases between. The CDR3 region is CASSQGGTPDTQYF. CDR3 nucleotides: TGTGCCAGCAGCCAAGGTGGCACCCCGGATACGCAGTATTTT.

This clonotype turned up a few times. V usage is TRBV5-1 and J usage is TRBJ1-1; 10 positions match TRBD1. Germline V CDR1 and CDR2: SGHRS, YFSETQ. CDR3 size: 15 residues. With 2 bases clipped from V and 3 bases from J, the junction kept 4 bases outside the gene matches. CDR3: CASSLPGTGDTEAFF. CDR3 coding DNA: TGCGCCAGCAGCTTACCCGGGACAGGGGACACTGAAGCTTTCTTT.

This clonotype was counted at least ten times. The chain carries TRBV7-2 and TRBJ2-7; the D is unclear. The CDR3 is 14 amino acids. Trimming removed 1 base from V and 0 bases from J, with 7 bases in between. Germline assignment: CDR1 SGHTA and CDR2 FQGNSA. This CDR3 reads CASSLVPSSYEQYF. CDR3 bases: TGTGCCAGCAGCTTAGTTCCGAGCTCCTACGAGCAGTACTTC.

The chain employs TRBV10-3 and TRBJ2-2, with D tentatively TRBD1 or TRBD2 (6 bases each). The germline V gene has CDR1 ENHRY and CDR2 SYGVKD. The CDR3 is 14 amino acids. The V end was cut by 6 bases, the J end by 2 bases, with 10 bases between. As DNA, the CDR3 is TGTGCCATCAGCCTGGGGGGCAACACCGGGGAGCTGTTTTTT. This translates into CAISLGGNTGELFF.

The chain couples TRBV20-1 to TRBJ2-7; D remains unclear. The CDR3 is made up of 14 amino acids. Germline CDR1 reads DFQATT; CDR2 reads SNEGSKA (reference sequence). V dropped 5 bases and J dropped 5 bases, with 19 bases sitting between them. The DNA for the CDR3 is TGCAGTGCTGGCAGACCGGGCTCTAGAGACGAGCAGTACTTC. Translation gives CSAGRPGSRDEQYF.

This clonotype was counted only a few times. The rearrangement uses TRBV15 and TRBJ2-7; D unclear. The V end was cut by 1 base, the J end by 1 base, with 5 bases between. Germline values: CDR1 LNHNV, CDR2 YYDKDF (reference sequence). CDR3 length equals 13 residues. The DNA for the CDR3 is TGTGCCACCAGCAGAGCCCAGTCCTACGAGCAGTACTTC. Its translation: CATSRAQSYEQYF.

This clonotype was found a few times. The rearrangement joins TRBV20-1 to TRBJ2-7, with 7 nucleotides matching TRBD2. The CDR3 has 13 residues. Germline CDR1 DFQATT, CDR2 SNEGSKA (reference sequence). Trimming removed 3 bases from V and 2 bases from J; junction bases left unmatched: 4. CDR3 loop: CSASSSGPYEQYF. CDR3 bases: TGCAGTGCTAGTTCTAGCGGTCCCTACGAGCAGTACTTC.

In its sample, this clonotype was seen a few times. The CDR3 protein is CATSDLGQAETQYF. CDR3 coding DNA: TGTGCCACCAGTGATTTGGGGCAAGCGGAGACCCAGTACTTC. This chain connects TRBV24-1 to TRBJ2-5; D is undetermined. CDR3 size: 14 residues. Per the germline V gene, CDR1 is KGHDR and CDR2 is SFDVKD. The V gene lost 0 bases and the J gene lost 5 bases, with 9 bases spanning the gap.

The V gene is TRBV29-1, the J gene TRBJ2-5, with 9 bases matching TRBD1. V shed 4 bases and J 1 base; nucleotides not matched to a gene: 16. Germline CDR1 SQVTM, CDR2 ANQGSEA. The CDR3 contains 18 residues. The CDR3 sequence is CSVAPTGGVGASQETQYF. The CDR3, as DNA: TGCAGCGTTGCACCAACAGGGGGCGTAGGGGCCTCCCAAGAGACCCAGTACTTC.

The chain couples TRBV7-9 to TRBJ2-7; D might be TRBD2 (6 bases). The CDR3 spans 13 residues. Germline V lookup: CDR1 SEHNR, CDR2 FQNEAQ (reference sequence). Deletions cut 5 bases from V and 6 bases from J, with 14 bases between. The CDR3 DNA reads TGTGCCAGCAGCACCGTGGCGGGGATCGAGCAGTACTTC. It is translated as CASSTVAGIEQYF. The full variable domain, its missing parts supplied by reference TRBV7-9 and TRBJ2-7, is DTGVSQNPRHKITKRGQNVTFRCDPISEHNRLYWYRQTLGQGPEFLTYFQNEAQLEKSRLLSDRFSAERPKGSFSTLEIQRTEQGDSAMYLCASSTVAGIEQYFGPGTRLTVT.

The chain couples TRBV4-3 to TRBJ1-6; 7 positions agree with TRBD1. CDR3 length equals 18 residues. With 0 bases clipped from V and 0 bases from J, the junction kept 5 bases outside the gene matches. Germline V gives CDR1 LGHNA, CDR2 YSLEER. The CDR3 DNA follows: TGCGCCAGCAGCCAAGATGGGGACAGAAACTCCTATAATTCACCCCTCCACTTT. It codes for CASSQDGDRNSYNSPLHF.

In this sample, this clonotype turned up many times. V gene TRBV28 combines with J gene TRBJ1-2; no clear D. This CDR3 region has 11 residues. Germline V gives CDR1 MDHEN, CDR2 SYDVKM. V lost 6 bases, J lost 7 bases, and 9 bases lay in between. The chain's CDR3 is CASRVGSGYTF. In nucleotides, the CDR3 is TGTGCCAGCAGAGTAGGGTCTGGCTACACCTTC.

This clonotype was picked up many times. The gene calls are TRBV5-6 and TRBJ2-5; 8 bases are shared with TRBD2. Trimming took 4 bases from V and 6 from J; bases not matched to a gene: 2. The CDR3 totals 12 residues. Germline V gene data show CDR1 as SGHDT and CDR2 as YYEEEE. The CDR3 nucleotides read TGTGCCAGCAGCCGGGAGGGGAAGACCCAGTACTTC. Encoded protein: CASSREGKTQYF.